Included here is one T cell receptor beta chain sequence, with context. Its specificity is not known. These data belong to a study of shared clonotypes between healthy human individuals. Germline V gives CDR1 SQVTM, CDR2 ANQGSEA. V was pared by 5 bases and J by 8 bases, with 7 bases of the junction left unmatched. The CDR3 length is 14 residues. General observations from the study: Clonotypes not shared had lower generation probabilities than those common to all four donors.

Method: immunoSEQ multiplex PCR; TCRdb's copy keeps in-frame clones and lacks some. The repertoire holds just over 2,000,000 clones, with approximately 94% as singletons. The naive CD8 population came from CD45RO-negative cells selected for CCR7, without terminally differentiated effector memory CD45RA+ cells. Sequencing was done on a sample of naive CD8+ T cells sorted from blood. This sequence originates from a man aged 18 to 35 in good health. The chain joins TRBV29-1 to TRBJ2-2; TRBD1 matches 11 bases. Written as DNA, the CDR3 is TGCAGCGTTACCGGGACAGGGGGTAAAGGGGAGCTGTTTTTT. Translation: CSVTGTGGKGELFF.